The rows below give T cell receptor beta chains drawn from one sample of a study of T cell repertoires in cytomegalovirus infection. MiXCR, applied by TCRdb to the reads, yields one record per CDR3 protein. Here the sample spans about 770,000 distinct CDR3 sequences, about 29% being singletons. These receptors have no known antigen. Here the sequenced sample was cultured CD8+ T cells from PBMCs, taken from culture after CMV antigen stimulation. The receptors originated from a human donor in good health (CMV status not recorded). Some clones in this sample may be carry-over from other donors' samples. The CDR3 runs from the conserved cysteine through the conserved F or W. The order of the fields is J gene, V gene, clone size, D gene, CDR3 DNA, CDR3 protein. The D gene is left open where the match is weak. Size is omitted from some rows. Given values are once, few, many or a class for expanded clones.

TRBJ2-1 | TRBV4-2 | . | TRBD1 | TGTGCCAGCAGCGTATTCCAGGGGGCTGGCTACAATGAGCAGTTCTTC | CASSVFQGAGYNEQFF
TRBJ1-1 | TRBV27 | . | . | TGTGCCAGCAGTTACGGACAGATTAACACTGAAGCTTTCTTT | CASSYGQINTEAFF
TRBJ2-7 | TRBV12-3/TRBV12-4 | many | TRBD2 | TGTGCCAGCAGTCCGGGGAGGGTCGAGCAGTACTTC | CASSPGRVEQYF
TRBJ1-4 | TRBV18 | . | . | TGTGCCGGCTCACCAACCATTGCTAGAGCAACTAATGAAAAACTGTTTTTT | CAGSPTIARATNEKLFF
TRBJ1-6 | TRBV5-4 | . | . | TGTGCCAGCAGCCACAAGTTTGCGGGGGGCAGTAATTCACCCCTCCACTTT | CASSHKFAGGSNSPLHF
TRBJ1-1 | TRBV7-9 | . | . | TGTGCCAGCCTTACGAGGGGTCCAAACACTGAAGCTTTCTTT | CASLTRGPNTEAFF
TRBJ2-3 | TRBV7-2 | many | . | TGTGCCAGCAGCGACCGGAGGGGGGTGAACGGATTCACAGATACGCAGTATTTT | CASSDRRGVNGFTDTQYF
TRBJ2-1 | TRBV11-3 | many | . | TGTGCCAGCAGCTTCCCCCCTCACTCCAATGAGCAGTTCTTC | CASSFPPHSNEQFF
TRBJ1-3 | TRBV20-1 | few | . | TGCAGTGCTAGAGATCGGCACGTAGGAAACACCATATATTTT | CSARDRHVGNTIYF
TRBJ1-1 | TRBV7-9 | many | TRBD1 | TGTGCCAGCAGCCCCCCGGGACAGGGGAACACTGAAGCTTTCTTT | CASSPPGQGNTEAFF
TRBJ1-5 | TRBV24-1 | . | TRBD1 | TGTGCCACCAGTGACACCGGGACAGTCCAGCCCCAGCATTTT | CATSDTGTVQPQHF
TRBJ1-2 | TRBV7-2 | few | . | TGTGCCAGCAGCTTTTTGGACAGAAACTATGGCTACACCTTC | CASSFLDRNYGYTF
TRBJ2-3 | TRBV4-1 | . | . | TGCGCCAGCAGCCAAGTGGGACCCTTGGATACGCAGTATTTT | CASSQVGPLDTQYF
TRBJ1-1 | TRBV28 | . | . | TGTGCCAGCAGTTTGCGGGGGCTTATCGCTGAAGCTTTCTTT | CASSLRGLIAEAFF
TRBJ2-7 | TRBV6-2/TRBV6-3 | few | . | TGTGCCAGCAGTTACTCTGGGGCCGCCAACGAGCAGTACTTC | CASSYSGAANEQYF
TRBJ1-1 | TRBV6-6 | few | . | TGTGCCAGCAGTTACTCGATTGGCAGGGCGATGAACACTGAAGCTTTCTTT | CASSYSIGRAMNTEAFF
TRBJ1-2 | TRBV12-3/TRBV12-4 | . | TRBD1 | TGTGCCAGCAGGGGGGAGGGGACAGACATACCCCTAAACTATGGCTACACCTTC | CASRGEGTDIPLNYGYTF
TRBJ2-3 | TRBV2 | few | . | TGTGCCAGCAACGCCGGGAGCCCAGATACGCAGTATTTT | CASNAGSPDTQYF
TRBJ2-3 | TRBV27 | once | . | TGTGCCAGCGCAACATCAAGCACAGATACGCAGTATTTT | CASATSSTDTQYF
TRBJ1-1 | TRBV29-1 | . | . | TGCAGCGTTGAAGATATGTACAGGGAGTCTGAAGCTTTCTTT | CSVEDMYRESEAFF
TRBJ1-1 | TRBV27 | . | . | TGTGCCAGCAGTACTAATTGGCACTTAAACACTGAAGCTTTCTTT | CASSTNWHLNTEAFF
TRBJ1-5 | TRBV6-2/TRBV6-3 | . | . | TGTGCCAGCAGTTACACGGGGATCGGGCAGCCCCAGCATTTT | CASSYTGIGQPQHF
TRBJ2-7 | TRBV7-9 | . | TRBD1 | TGTGCCAGCAGCCCGGGACAGTCGGCCTACGAGCAGTACTTC | CASSPGQSAYEQYF
TRBJ2-1 | TRBV6-2/TRBV6-3 | . | TRBD2 | TGTGCCAGCAGTTACTCGAGAGGGCGGGGGGAGACGAATGAGCAGTTCTTC | CASSYSRGRGETNEQFF
TRBJ2-3 | TRBV4-1 | few | TRBD2 | TGCGCCAGCAGCCAGGGGGGGTTCGGCACAGATACGCAGTATTTT | CASSQGGFGTDTQYF
TRBJ1-1 | TRBV27 | few | . | TGTGCCAGCAGTTTATCATCCTCCACTGAAGCTTTCTTT | CASSLSSSTEAFF
TRBJ2-6 | TRBV7-6 | many | TRBD1 | TGTGCCAGTACAGGGGGCCCGGTAACCAACGTCCTGACTTTC | CASTGGPVTNVLTF
TRBJ2-1 | TRBV5-4 | few | . | TGTGCCAGCAGCTTGGTTCCTAGTATCAATGAGCAGTTCTTC | CASSLVPSINEQFF